The rows below give T cell receptor beta chains drawn from one sample of a study of response to subunit inactivated influenza vaccine. Each CDR3 protein gets one entry after TCRdb re-called the RT-PCR reads with MiXCR. This sample has more than 450,000 distinct CDR3 sequences, with 12% found just once. Sequenced material: PBMCs from blood, taken on the day of vaccination. The source is a man in his fifties who received an inactivated influenza vaccine. CDR3s include the opening cysteine and the closing phenylalanine or tryptophan. A D gene is named only where the DNA matches it firmly. The listing skips clone size in some rows; elsewhere it reads once, few, many or a size class.

d_gene: NA; abundance: NA; v_gene: TRBV18; j_gene: TRBJ1-3; CDR3aa: CASSTRQGSGNTIYF; CDR3nt: TGTGCCAGCTCGACGCGGCAGGGCTCTGGAAACACCATATATTTT
d_gene: NA; abundance: NA; v_gene: TRBV7-9; j_gene: TRBJ2-4; CDR3aa: CASSSRVQGLNIQYF; CDR3nt: TGTGCCAGCAGCTCGCGAGTTCAAGGATTGAACATTCAGTACTTC
d_gene: TRBD1; abundance: NA; v_gene: TRBV5-6; j_gene: TRBJ2-2; CDR3aa: CASSWGTGVTGELFF; CDR3nt: TGTGCCAGCAGCTGGGGGACAGGGGTCACCGGGGAGCTGTTTTTT
d_gene: NA; abundance: many; v_gene: TRBV27; j_gene: TRBJ2-1; CDR3aa: CASSLLRGPTSFYNEQFF; CDR3nt: TGTGCCAGCAGTTTATTACGCGGGCCAACCTCCTTTTACAATGAGCAGTTCTTC
d_gene: NA; abundance: NA; v_gene: TRBV4-3; j_gene: TRBJ2-3; CDR3aa: CASSQVGDLTSSDTQYF; CDR3nt: TGCGCCAGCAGCCAAGTTGGGGACCTGACTAGTTCAGATACGCAGTATTTT
d_gene: TRBD2; abundance: NA; v_gene: TRBV7-6; j_gene: TRBJ2-1; CDR3aa: CASSLGTSDYEQFF; CDR3nt: TGTGCCAGCAGCTTGGGGACTAGCGATTATGAGCAGTTCTTC
d_gene: TRBD1; abundance: NA; v_gene: TRBV5-4; j_gene: TRBJ1-1; CDR3aa: CASSLEDRDRGRRAAEAFF; CDR3nt: TGTGCCAGCAGCTTGGAAGACAGGGACAGGGGGCGCAGAGCGGCGGAAGCTTTCTTT
d_gene: NA; abundance: few; v_gene: TRBV5-6; j_gene: TRBJ2-2; CDR3aa: CASEGLVTGELFF; CDR3nt: TGTGCCTCAGAGGGCCTTGTGACCGGGGAGCTGTTTTTT
d_gene: TRBD2; abundance: NA; v_gene: TRBV5-1; j_gene: TRBJ2-1; CDR3aa: CASSGGGGARNEQFF; CDR3nt: TGCGCCAGCAGCGGGGGCGGGGGGGCGAGGAATGAGCAGTTCTTC
d_gene: NA; abundance: many; v_gene: TRBV15; j_gene: TRBJ2-3; CDR3aa: CATSKWRGEGDTQYF; CDR3nt: TGTGCCACCAGCAAGTGGAGGGGAGAAGGGGACACGCAGTATTTT
d_gene: NA; abundance: NA; v_gene: TRBV29-1; j_gene: TRBJ1-5; CDR3aa: CSVALSGGNQPQHF; CDR3nt: TGCAGCGTTGCCCTCTCAGGGGGCAATCAGCCCCAGCATTTT
d_gene: NA; abundance: few; v_gene: TRBV5-1; j_gene: TRBJ2-1; CDR3aa: CASSLISDEQFF; CDR3nt: TGCGCCAGCAGCTTGATTTCAGATGAGCAGTTCTTC
d_gene: NA; abundance: few; v_gene: TRBV5-5; j_gene: TRBJ1-1; CDR3aa: CASSWSQGNTEAFF; CDR3nt: TGTGCCAGCAGCTGGTCCCAGGGGAACACTGAAGCTTTCTTT
d_gene: TRBD2; abundance: NA; v_gene: TRBV20-1; j_gene: TRBJ2-1; CDR3aa: CSSSGTSFYNEQFF; CDR3nt: TGCAGTTCTTCCGGGACTAGTTTTTACAATGAGCAGTTCTTC
d_gene: TRBD1; abundance: few; v_gene: TRBV24-1; j_gene: TRBJ2-1; CDR3aa: CATSDFGGQGNEQFF; CDR3nt: TGTGCCACCAGTGATTTTGGGGGACAGGGAAATGAGCAGTTCTTC
d_gene: NA; abundance: many; v_gene: TRBV2; j_gene: TRBJ2-2; CDR3aa: CASRGMPGELFF; CDR3nt: TGTGCCAGCAGGGGGATGCCCGGGGAGCTGTTTTTT
d_gene: TRBD1; abundance: NA; v_gene: TRBV11-2; j_gene: TRBJ1-1; CDR3aa: CASKPGQGATEAFF; CDR3nt: TGTGCCAGCAAGCCCGGACAGGGGGCAACTGAAGCTTTCTTT
d_gene: TRBD2; abundance: NA; v_gene: TRBV10-3; j_gene: TRBJ2-5; CDR3aa: CAISESLAGDTGETQYF; CDR3nt: TGTGCCATCAGTGAGTCATTAGCGGGAGATACAGGGGAGACCCAGTACTTC
d_gene: NA; abundance: few; v_gene: TRBV4-1; j_gene: TRBJ2-7; CDR3aa: CASSQESFPSLDEQYF; CDR3nt: TGCGCCAGCAGCCAAGAGAGTTTCCCGAGTTTGGATGAGCAGTACTTC
d_gene: NA; abundance: NA; v_gene: TRBV29-1; j_gene: TRBJ2-5; CDR3aa: CSVEGIYRVETQYF; CDR3nt: TGCAGCGTTGAAGGAATTTACAGGGTGGAGACCCAGTACTTC
d_gene: NA; abundance: few; v_gene: TRBV11-2; j_gene: TRBJ2-2; CDR3aa: CASSLIRGYTGELFF; CDR3nt: TGTGCCAGCAGCTTGATCCGGGGCTACACCGGGGAGCTGTTTTTT
d_gene: TRBD2; abundance: many; v_gene: TRBV12-3/TRBV12-4; j_gene: TRBJ2-5; CDR3aa: CASSPRTSGQETQYF; CDR3nt: TGTGCCAGCAGTCCCCGGACTAGCGGCCAAGAGACCCAGTACTTC
d_gene: NA; abundance: many; v_gene: TRBV12-3/TRBV12-4; j_gene: TRBJ2-7; CDR3aa: CASSLAGFQQYF; CDR3nt: TGTGCCAGCAGTTTAGCAGGGTTTCAGCAGTACTTC
d_gene: TRBD2; abundance: few; v_gene: TRBV20-1; j_gene: TRBJ2-2; CDR3aa: CSAPRLAGRWNTGELFF; CDR3nt: TGCAGTGCCCCAAGACTAGCGGGAAGGTGGAACACCGGGGAGCTGTTTTTT
d_gene: NA; abundance: NA; v_gene: TRBV6-1; j_gene: TRBJ2-1; CDR3aa: CASSISLSSYNEQFF; CDR3nt: TGTGCCAGCAGTATCAGCCTCAGCTCCTACAATGAGCAGTTCTTC
d_gene: TRBD1; abundance: many; v_gene: TRBV15; j_gene: TRBJ2-3; CDR3aa: CATSARTGADTQYF; CDR3nt: TGTGCCACCAGTGCGCGGACAGGGGCAGATACGCAGTATTTT
d_gene: TRBD2; abundance: NA; v_gene: TRBV5-1; j_gene: TRBJ2-1; CDR3aa: CASSWSGGAYNEQFF; CDR3nt: TGCGCCAGCAGCTGGAGCGGGGGGGCCTACAATGAGCAGTTCTTC
d_gene: TRBD2; abundance: many; v_gene: TRBV5-1; j_gene: TRBJ2-2; CDR3aa: CASSLVVAGFDTGELFF; CDR3nt: TGCGCCAGCAGCTTGGTAGTAGCGGGATTTGACACCGGGGAGCTGTTTTTT
d_gene: TRBD2; abundance: NA; v_gene: TRBV7-2; j_gene: TRBJ2-3; CDR3aa: CASSISGGGDTQYF; CDR3nt: TGTGCCAGCAGCATTAGCGGGGGGGGGGATACGCAGTATTTT
d_gene: NA; abundance: NA; v_gene: TRBV4-3; j_gene: TRBJ1-2; CDR3aa: CASSQDSYSYHYGYTF; CDR3nt: TGCGCCAGCAGCCAAGATTCGTACAGTTACCACTATGGCTACACCTTC
d_gene: TRBD1; abundance: few; v_gene: TRBV5-1; j_gene: TRBJ1-3; CDR3aa: CASSPDRVRTGNTIYF; CDR3nt: TGCGCCAGCAGCCCGGACAGGGTCCGGACCGGAAACACCATATATTTT
d_gene: TRBD2; abundance: few; v_gene: TRBV25-1; j_gene: TRBJ2-1; CDR3aa: CASSEVQRESNEQFF; CDR3nt: TGTGCCAGCAGTGAGGTCCAGCGGGAGAGTAATGAGCAGTTCTTC
d_gene: NA; abundance: few; v_gene: TRBV4-1; j_gene: TRBJ2-1; CDR3aa: CASSQGWAERPPFF; CDR3nt: TGCGCCAGCAGCCAAGGGTGGGCCGAGCGGCCCCCGTTCTTC
d_gene: TRBD2; abundance: NA; v_gene: TRBV5-1; j_gene: TRBJ2-3; CDR3aa: CASSLGNGGRLTDTQYF; CDR3nt: TGCGCCAGCAGCTTGGGGAATGGCGGGAGACTCACAGATACGCAGTATTTT
d_gene: NA; abundance: few; v_gene: TRBV24-1; j_gene: TRBJ2-3; CDR3aa: CATSDNSRDTQYF; CDR3nt: TGTGCCACCAGTGATAATTCTAGGGATACGCAGTATTTT
d_gene: NA; abundance: NA; v_gene: TRBV6-2/TRBV6-3; j_gene: TRBJ2-7; CDR3aa: CASSYSWSSYEQYF; CDR3nt: TGTGCCAGCAGTTACTCGTGGAGCTCCTACGAGCAGTACTTC
d_gene: NA; abundance: many; v_gene: TRBV5-6; j_gene: TRBJ2-1; CDR3aa: CASSFVFYEQFF; CDR3nt: TGTGCCAGCAGCTTTGTCTTTTATGAGCAGTTCTTC
d_gene: TRBD1; abundance: few; v_gene: TRBV12-3/TRBV12-4; j_gene: TRBJ1-6; CDR3aa: CASRNPGQGLGSPLHF; CDR3nt: TGTGCCAGCAGAAATCCGGGACAGGGGTTGGGGTCACCCCTCCACTTT
d_gene: NA; abundance: NA; v_gene: TRBV4-1; j_gene: TRBJ2-1; CDR3aa: CASSLPTRLGQQFF; CDR3nt: TGCGCCAGCAGCCTTCCGACCCGACTTGGGCAGCAGTTCTTC
d_gene: NA; abundance: many; v_gene: TRBV29-1; j_gene: TRBJ2-3; CDR3aa: CSGSDSLYNNVDTDTQYF; CDR3nt: TGCAGCGGGTCGGACAGCCTTTATAATAACGTAGACACAGATACGCAGTATTTT
d_gene: NA; abundance: many; v_gene: TRBV7-2; j_gene: TRBJ2-5; CDR3aa: CASSLERETQYF; CDR3nt: TGTGCCAGCAGCTTAGAGCGTGAGACCCAGTACTTC
d_gene: NA; abundance: NA; v_gene: TRBV7-9; j_gene: TRBJ2-4; CDR3aa: CASSPPGVGIQYF; CDR3nt: TGTGCCAGCAGCCCCCCCGGCGTGGGCATTCAGTACTTC
d_gene: NA; abundance: NA; v_gene: TRBV6-5; j_gene: TRBJ1-1; CDR3aa: CASSYGGGGNTEAFF; CDR3nt: TGTGCCAGCAGTTACGGGGGCGGTGGGAACACTGAAGCTTTCTTT
d_gene: TRBD1; abundance: many; v_gene: TRBV5-1; j_gene: TRBJ1-4; CDR3aa: CASSSTTGTNEKLFF; CDR3nt: TGCGCCAGCAGCAGCACGACAGGGACTAATGAAAAACTGTTTTTT
d_gene: TRBD2; abundance: many; v_gene: TRBV12-3/TRBV12-4; j_gene: TRBJ2-6; CDR3aa: CASIGLAGSGANVLTF; CDR3nt: TGTGCCAGCATCGGACTAGCGGGTTCTGGGGCCAACGTCCTGACTTTC
d_gene: NA; abundance: many; v_gene: TRBV15; j_gene: TRBJ1-4; CDR3aa: CATSSRHATNEKLFF; CDR3nt: TGTGCCACCAGCTCTAGACACGCAACTAATGAAAAACTGTTTTTT
d_gene: TRBD2; abundance: once; v_gene: TRBV12-3/TRBV12-4; j_gene: TRBJ2-1; CDR3aa: CASSRLAGRHNEQFF; CDR3nt: TGTGCCAGCAGTCGACTAGCGGGGAGACACAATGAGCAGTTCTTC
d_gene: NA; abundance: few; v_gene: TRBV7-2; j_gene: TRBJ2-7; CDR3aa: CASSSEPLAGEQYF; CDR3nt: TGTGCCAGCAGCTCAGAACCACTAGCTGGCGAGCAGTACTTC
d_gene: TRBD1; abundance: NA; v_gene: TRBV7-9; j_gene: TRBJ2-6; CDR3aa: CASSYWDRVSIRDYSGANVLTF; CDR3nt: TGTGCCAGCTCCTATTGGGACAGGGTATCCATAAGGGATTACTCTGGGGCCAACGTCCTGACTTTC
d_gene: NA; abundance: few; v_gene: TRBV6-2/TRBV6-3; j_gene: TRBJ2-1; CDR3aa: CASSYADTSYNEQFF; CDR3nt: TGTGCCAGCAGTTACGCAGACACCTCCTACAATGAGCAGTTCTTC
d_gene: TRBD1; abundance: many; v_gene: TRBV12-3/TRBV12-4; j_gene: TRBJ1-1; CDR3aa: CASSFGTANTEAFF; CDR3nt: TGTGCCAGCAGTTTCGGGACAGCCAACACTGAAGCTTTCTTT
d_gene: TRBD1; abundance: many; v_gene: TRBV6-2/TRBV6-3; j_gene: TRBJ2-2; CDR3aa: CASSQGAGELFF; CDR3nt: TGTGCCAGCAGTCAGGGGGCCGGGGAGCTGTTTTTT
d_gene: NA; abundance: NA; v_gene: TRBV7-9; j_gene: TRBJ2-1; CDR3aa: CASSLRHDNEQFF; CDR3nt: TGTGCCAGCAGCTTACGTCACGACAATGAGCAGTTCTTC
d_gene: NA; abundance: many; v_gene: TRBV29-1; j_gene: TRBJ2-1; CDR3aa: CSVIQIISEQFF; CDR3nt: TGCAGCGTTATACAGATAATCAGTGAGCAGTTCTTC
d_gene: NA; abundance: few; v_gene: TRBV6-2/TRBV6-3; j_gene: TRBJ1-1; CDR3aa: CASSALGTEAFF; CDR3nt: TGTGCCAGCTCGGCGCTTGGCACTGAAGCTTTCTTT
d_gene: TRBD1; abundance: few; v_gene: TRBV28; j_gene: TRBJ2-7; CDR3aa: CASSLTRDRNYEQYF; CDR3nt: TGTGCCAGCAGTTTGACCCGGGACAGGAACTACGAGCAGTACTTC
d_gene: NA; abundance: NA; v_gene: TRBV15; j_gene: TRBJ2-2; CDR3aa: CATSTRTANTGELFF; CDR3nt: TGTGCCACCAGCACTAGGACAGCCAACACCGGGGAGCTGTTTTTT
d_gene: NA; abundance: NA; v_gene: TRBV7-2; j_gene: TRBJ2-1; CDR3aa: CASTNGVEQFF; CDR3nt: TGTGCCAGCACTAACGGGGTCGAGCAGTTCTTC
d_gene: NA; abundance: few; v_gene: TRBV3-1; j_gene: TRBJ2-2; CDR3aa: CASSQTAGLFF; CDR3nt: TGTGCCAGCAGCCAAACGGCGGGGCTGTTTTTT